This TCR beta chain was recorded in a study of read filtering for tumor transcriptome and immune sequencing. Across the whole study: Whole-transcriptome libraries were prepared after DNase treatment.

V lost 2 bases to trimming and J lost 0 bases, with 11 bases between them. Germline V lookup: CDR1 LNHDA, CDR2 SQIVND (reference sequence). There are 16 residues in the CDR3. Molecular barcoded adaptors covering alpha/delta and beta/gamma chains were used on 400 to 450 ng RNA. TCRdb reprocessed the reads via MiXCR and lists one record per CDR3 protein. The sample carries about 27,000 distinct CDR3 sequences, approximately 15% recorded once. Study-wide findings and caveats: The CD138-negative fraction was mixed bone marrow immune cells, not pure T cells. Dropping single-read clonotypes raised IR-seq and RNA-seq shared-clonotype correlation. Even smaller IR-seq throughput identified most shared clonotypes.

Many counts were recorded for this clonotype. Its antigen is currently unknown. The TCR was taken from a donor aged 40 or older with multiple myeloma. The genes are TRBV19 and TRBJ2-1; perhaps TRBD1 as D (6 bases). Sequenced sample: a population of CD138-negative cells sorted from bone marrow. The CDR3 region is CASSIRGGFSYNEQFF. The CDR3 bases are TGTGCCAGTAGTATAAGAGGGGGATTCTCCTACAATGAGCAGTTCTTC.